This T cell receptor beta chain is drawn from a study of cytomegalovirus exposure and HLA in healthy donors. Study in general: Among the approximately 400 donors who were genotyped, over 70% fell in the genetic ancestry cluster that is associated with self-reported Caucasian donors. Study observations and caveats: Later on, a genetic analysis was performed. It linked a missense variant in DCLRE1C with V- and J-gene trimming of TCR beta.

The PCR made use of 60 Vbeta and 13 Jbeta primers. The method was immunoSEQ multiplex PCR; TCRdb's version includes in-frame clones alone and lacks a portion of them. The table has 210,000 or so clones, roughly 80% seen once. Each donor's status was that of a healthy bone marrow donor. With respect to this clone: Its antigen is unknown.

The V gene's germline CDR1 is MNHGY and CDR2 SAAAGT. The CDR3 has 15 residues. The V and J ends lost 4 bases and 2 bases respectively, with 15 bases between them. The chain is built from TRBV6-8 and TRBJ2-7; TRBD1 might be the D (6 bases). This TCR derives from a girl under 18 in good health and CMV-seronegative. The source material was PBMCs. CDR3 nucleotide sequence: TGTGCCAGCAGTTTGAAGGGGGAGTCTCCCTACGAGCAGTACTTC. Its translation: CASSLKGESPYEQYF.